A selection of T cell receptor beta chains follows, all from one sample in a study of vaccination effects on CD4 cells after COVID-19. Sequencing used immunoSEQ multiplex PCR; TCRdb keeps in-frame clones, though not all of them. The table lists some 15,000 clones, about 75% of them singletons, with about 23% in the top ten. No antigen has been identified for these receptors. The sequencing here drew on CD4+ T cells from PBMCs cultured with HCoV-NL63 spike peptides, taken after COVID-19 vaccination. These receptors all stem from a human donor who received a COVID-19 vaccine. The CDR3 runs from the conserved cysteine through the conserved F or W.

CDR3 length: 15; J gene: TRBJ1-1; V gene: TRBV19; CDR3 protein: CASSLGDRWNTEAFF
CDR3 length: 18; J gene: TRBJ1-1; V gene: TRBV19; CDR3 protein: CASSIYLTSGRVNTEAFF
CDR3 length: 14; J gene: TRBJ2-2; V gene: TRBV9; CDR3 protein: CASSGGVNTGELFF
CDR3 length: 16; J gene: TRBJ2-2; V gene: TRBV5-4; CDR3 protein: CASSWGGTGVTGELFF
CDR3 length: 15; J gene: TRBJ2-7; V gene: TRBV11-2; CDR3 protein: CASSSGLDVAYEQYF
CDR3 length: 14; J gene: TRBJ2-1; V gene: TRBV3-1/TRBV3-2; CDR3 protein: CASTRLAGGGEQFF
CDR3 length: 15; J gene: TRBJ1-1; V gene: TRBV11-1; CDR3 protein: CASSLERTANTEAFF
CDR3 length: 13; J gene: TRBJ2-3; V gene: TRBV3-1/TRBV3-2; CDR3 protein: CASSPYLGGTQYF
CDR3 length: 12; J gene: TRBJ2-5; V gene: TRBV28; CDR3 protein: CASIGNGETQYF
CDR3 length: 11; J gene: TRBJ1-1; V gene: TRBV7-2; CDR3 protein: CASSSYTEAFF
CDR3 length: 14; J gene: TRBJ2-1; V gene: TRBV7-9; CDR3 protein: CASSPNKNYNEQFF
CDR3 length: 12; J gene: TRBJ2-1; V gene: TRBV29-1; CDR3 protein: CSVGGTSNEQFF
CDR3 length: 14; J gene: TRBJ2-4; V gene: TRBV2; CDR3 protein: CASSWTSGGSIQYF